This section outlines one TCR beta chain sequence together with its context. Data came from immunoSEQ multiplex PCR; TCRdb stores just in-frame clones and leaves some out. The table lists about 98,000 clones, about nine tenths of them singletons. These data originate in a study of preoperative IRX-2 immunotherapy in early breast cancer. Treatment here: preoperative locoregional IRX-2 cytokine immunotherapy. This phase Ib study tested locoregional IRX-2 cytokine immunotherapy given before surgery. Germline V gene lookup returns CDR1 SGHRS and CDR2 YFSETQ. This CDR3 has 15 amino acids. Trimming pared 4 bases from V and 0 bases from J, leaving 11 bases between.

The material sequenced was tumor tissue, taken after IRX-2 immunotherapy. This receptor was taken from a human donor with breast cancer. The gene calls are TRBV5-1 and TRBJ1-3; D not resolved. CDR3 residues: CASSLESSSGNTIYF. The CDR3 DNA is TGCGCCAGCAGCCTTGAAAGTTCCTCTGGAAACACCATATATTTT.